This TCR beta chain was documented in a study of shared clonotypes between healthy human individuals. Concerning this clone itself: The antigen is undetermined.

Trimming took 0 bases from V and 7 from J, leaving 9 bases between them. CDR1 and CDR2 from the germline V gene are WNHNN and SYGVQD (reference sequence). This CDR3 comprises 14 residues. Sequenced by immunoSEQ multiplex PCR; TCRdb stores in-frame clones only, minus some. The sample has about 1 million clones; 60% to 80% are singletons. Study-wide findings and caveats: Compared with clonotypes that all four donors shared, non-shared clonotypes had lower generation probabilities. Donors were few, which limited the genetic and exposure-history diversity represented. Clonotype sharing across a few donors was observed for around 5% of naive CD4 clonotypes.

The sample was memory CD4+ T cells sorted from blood. The subset denotes: CD45RA-negative fraction. The chain carries TRBV10-1 and TRBJ2-2; D could derive from TRBD1 or TRBD2 (5 bases each). The clonotype comes from a young man in good health. CDR3 DNA: TGCGCCAGCAGTGAGTCCTGGGGGAACGGGGAGCTGTTTTTT. Translated, it gives CASSESWGNGELFF.